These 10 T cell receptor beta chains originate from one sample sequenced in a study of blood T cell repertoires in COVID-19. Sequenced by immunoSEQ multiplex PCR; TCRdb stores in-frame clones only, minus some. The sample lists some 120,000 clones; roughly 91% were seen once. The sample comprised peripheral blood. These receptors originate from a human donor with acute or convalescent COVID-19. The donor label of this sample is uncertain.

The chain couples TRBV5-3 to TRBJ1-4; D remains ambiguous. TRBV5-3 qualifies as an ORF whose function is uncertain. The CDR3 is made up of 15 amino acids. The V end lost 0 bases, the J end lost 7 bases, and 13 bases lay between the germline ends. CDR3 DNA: TGTGCCAGAAGCTTGGATGTGAGAGTGAGTGAAAAACTGTTTTTT. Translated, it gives CARSLDVRVSEKLFF.

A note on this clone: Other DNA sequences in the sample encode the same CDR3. The CDR3 protein is CASSLADSNQPQHF. The CDR3, as DNA: TGTGCCAGCAGCTTAGCGGACAGTAATCAGCCCCAGCATTTT. V usage is TRBV7-9 and J usage is TRBJ1-5; maybe TRBD1 (6 bases). Germline V gene lookup returns CDR1 SEHNR and CDR2 FQNEAQ (reference sequence). Trimming took 0 bases from V and 4 from J, leaving 7 bases between them. CDR3 length equals 14 residues.

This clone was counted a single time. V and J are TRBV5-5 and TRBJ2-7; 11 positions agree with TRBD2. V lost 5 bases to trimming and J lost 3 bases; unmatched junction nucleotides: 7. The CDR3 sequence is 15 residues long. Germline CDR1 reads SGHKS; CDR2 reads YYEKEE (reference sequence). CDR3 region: CASRGRLAGSYEQYF. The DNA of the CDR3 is TGTGCCAGCAGGGGGCGACTAGCGGGGAGCTACGAGCAGTACTTC.

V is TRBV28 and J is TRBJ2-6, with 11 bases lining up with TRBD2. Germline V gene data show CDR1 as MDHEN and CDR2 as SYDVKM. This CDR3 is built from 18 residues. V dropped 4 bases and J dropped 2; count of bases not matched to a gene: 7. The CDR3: CASSSYSGGAAGANVLTF. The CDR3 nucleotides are TGTGCCAGCAGTTCATATAGCGGGGGGGCGGCTGGGGCCAACGTCCTGACTTTC.

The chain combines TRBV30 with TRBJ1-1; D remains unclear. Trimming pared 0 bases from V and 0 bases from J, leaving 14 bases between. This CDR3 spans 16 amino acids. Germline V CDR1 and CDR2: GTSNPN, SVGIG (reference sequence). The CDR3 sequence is CAWSVRAAYMNTEAFF. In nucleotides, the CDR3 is TGTGCCTGGAGTGTGCGGGCAGCCTACATGAACACTGAAGCTTTCTTT.

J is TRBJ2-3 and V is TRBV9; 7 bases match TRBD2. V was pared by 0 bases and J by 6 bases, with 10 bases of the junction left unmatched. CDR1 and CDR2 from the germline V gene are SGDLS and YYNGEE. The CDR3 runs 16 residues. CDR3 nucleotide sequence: TGTGCCAGCAGCGTAGCCCCTAGCGGACTCCGGGATACGCAGTATTTT. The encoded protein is CASSVAPSGLRDTQYF. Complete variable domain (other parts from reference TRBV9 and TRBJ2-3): DSGVTQTPKHLITATGQRVTLRCSPRSGDLSVYWYQQSLDQGLQFLIQYYNGEERAKGNILERFSAQQFPDLHSELNLSSLELGDSALYFCASSVAPSGLRDTQYFGPGTRLTVL.

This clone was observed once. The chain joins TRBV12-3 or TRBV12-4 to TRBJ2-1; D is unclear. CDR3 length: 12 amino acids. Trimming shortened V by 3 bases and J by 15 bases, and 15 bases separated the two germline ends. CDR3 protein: CASSLRDSRPFF. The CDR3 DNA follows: TGTGCCAGCAGTTTGAGAGATTCTAGGCCGTTCTTC.

CDR3 DNA: TGTGCCAGCAGGGGTGGGACTTACAGCTCCTACAATGAGCAGTTCTTC. It is translated as CASRGGTYSSYNEQFF. The rearrangement uses TRBV7-9 and TRBJ2-1; D is perhaps TRBD2 (6 bases). The CDR3 extends over 16 amino acids. Trimming pared 6 bases from V and 0 bases from J, leaving 15 bases between. CDR1 is SEHNR, CDR2 FQNEAQ, per germline (reference sequence).

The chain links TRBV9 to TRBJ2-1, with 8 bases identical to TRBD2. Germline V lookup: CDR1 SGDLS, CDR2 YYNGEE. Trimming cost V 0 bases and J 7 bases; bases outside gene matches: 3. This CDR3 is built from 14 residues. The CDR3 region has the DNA TGTGCCAGCAGCGTAGTCGGGACTAGTAATGAGCAGTTCTTC. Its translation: CASSVVGTSNEQFF.

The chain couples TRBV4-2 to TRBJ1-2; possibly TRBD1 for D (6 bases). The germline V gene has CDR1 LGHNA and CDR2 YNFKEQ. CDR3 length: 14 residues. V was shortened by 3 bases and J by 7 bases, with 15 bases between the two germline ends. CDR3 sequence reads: CASSQAGTRSGYTF. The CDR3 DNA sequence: TGTGCCAGCAGCCAGGCTGGGACACGATCTGGCTACACCTTC.